Below, 27 T cell receptor beta chains from the same sample are listed, as sequenced in a study of T-cell reconstitution after alpha-beta-depleted transplantation in children. Unique molecular identifiers tagged the TCRbeta library. TCRdb called the PCR reads again in MiXCR, with one record for every CDR3 protein. The sample lists roughly 300,000 distinct CDR3 sequences, around a tenth occurring once. The sequencing here drew on peripheral blood, taken 180 days after TCRalphabeta/CD19-depleted stem cell transplant. Every receptor here comes from a male patient aged 2-10 years who had a stem cell transplant for chronic granulomatous disease, so the T cells may come from the graft donor.

This clonotype was recorded many times. The rearrangement uses TRBV20-1 and TRBJ2-3, with D hard to call. CDR1 and CDR2 (germline): DFQATT, SNEGSKA (reference sequence). This CDR3 has 13 amino acids. The V end lost 2 bases, the J end lost 2 bases, and 8 bases lay between the germline ends. The CDR3 nucleotides are TGCAGTGCTAGATTACTATTCACAGATACGCAGTATTTT. Translated, it gives CSARLLFTDTQYF.

This clonotype was detected a few times. The rearrangement uses TRBV28 and TRBJ1-5, with 11 bases that match TRBD1. The V segment lost 8 bases and the J segment 0 bases; nucleotides outside the gene matches: 15. The CDR3 spans 19 residues. Germline CDR1 and CDR2: MDHEN and SYDVKM. This CDR3 is CASRLGLGQGEGSNQPQHF. Here the CDR3 DNA reads TGTGCCAGCCGACTGGGGCTGGGACAGGGGGAAGGTAGCAATCAGCCCCAGCATTTT.

This clonotype was observed a handful of times. The V gene is TRBV6-1, the J gene TRBJ1-1; a possible D gene is TRBD1 (5 bases). The CDR3 is made up of 14 amino acids. V gave up 4 bases and J gave up 3 bases, with 12 bases separating them. CDR1 MNHNS and CDR2 SASEGT come from the germline V gene. The CDR3: CASSVPGLDTEAFF. CDR3 DNA sequence: TGTGCCAGCAGTGTGCCAGGGCTGGACACTGAAGCTTTCTTT.

This clonotype was found many times. The CDR3 is CASSLVRDPYNEQFF. The CDR3 DNA reads as TGTGCCAGCAGCTTAGTCCGGGACCCCTACAATGAGCAGTTCTTC. The genes are TRBV4-2 and TRBJ2-1; D may correspond to TRBD1 or TRBD2 (5 bases each). The ends were cut back, 5 bases at V and 2 bases at J, with 13 bases in the middle. Germline loops: CDR1 LGHNA, CDR2 YNFKEQ. This CDR3 contains 15 residues.

This clonotype has ten or more counts. The chain carries TRBV25-1 and TRBJ1-6; weak D call: TRBD1 (5 bases). CDR3 length: 16 amino acids. The germline CDR1 and CDR2 sequences are MGHDK and SYGVNS. The ends were cut back, 2 bases at V and 6 bases at J, with 14 bases in the middle. The CDR3 region is CASSEAGAGLNSPLHF. CDR3 DNA sequence: TGTGCCAGCAGTGAAGCGGGTGCAGGGCTTAATTCACCCCTCCACTTT.

V usage is TRBV14 and J usage is TRBJ1-1; a weak D match, TRBD1 (6 bases). V was pared by 1 base and J by 7 bases, with 10 bases between. The CDR3 has 13 residues. Germline V gene lookup returns CDR1 SGHDN and CDR2 FVKESK. CDR3 DNA sequence: TGTGCCAGCAGCCAAGCCCCGACAGGTGAAGCTTTCTTT. This translates into CASSQAPTGEAFF. Full variable domain (rest looked up from reference TRBV14 and TRBJ1-1): EAGVTQFPSHSVIEKGQTVTLRCDPISGHDNLYWYRRVMGKEIKFLLHFVKESKQDESGMPNNRFLAERTGGTYSTLKVQPAELEDSGVYFCASSQAPTGEAFFGQGTRLTVV.

This clonotype was seen ten or more times. The chain links TRBV30 to TRBJ2-7; TRBD2 agrees at 14 bases. Germline V gene lookup returns CDR1 GTSNPN and CDR2 SVGIG (reference sequence). The CDR3 sequence is 18 residues long. V trimming: 6 bases; J trimming: 6 bases; junction bases outside the gene matches: 19. The CDR3 sequence is CACDLDNPTSGRALEQYF. CDR3 DNA sequence: TGTGCCTGCGACCTTGATAATCCGACTAGCGGGAGGGCCCTCGAGCAGTACTTC.

This clonotype was counted at least ten times. This chain connects TRBV28 to TRBJ2-1, with 7 bases that match TRBD1. Trimming at V came to 5 bases and at J to 0 bases, leaving 7 bases not matched to a gene. This CDR3 comprises 16 residues. The germline gives CDR1 MDHEN, CDR2 SYDVKM. The CDR3 here is CASSLPQGTSYNEQFF. CDR3 sequence (DNA): TGTGCCAGCAGTCTGCCACAGGGGACCTCCTACAATGAGCAGTTCTTC.

About this clonotype itself: This may be a read error: a much more frequent sequence differs by one nucleotide. As the CDR3 is not closed by the conserved phenylalanine or tryptophan, this likely results from a read error. The V gene is TRBV7-6, the J gene TRBJ2-5, with a tentative D call TRBD2 (5 bases). Deletions cut 3 bases from V and 4 bases from J, with 12 bases between. This CDR3 is 14 amino acids long. Germline-derived CDR1 and CDR2 are SGHVS and FNYEAQ. CDR3 DNA: TGTGCCAGCAGCTTGATCTCAGGAGGAGAGACCCAGTACCTC. It encodes CASSLISGGETQYL.

This clonotype was seen ten or more times. The chain links TRBV20-1 to TRBJ2-7; TRBD2 matches at 9 bases. From germline, CDR1 is DFQATT and CDR2 SNEGSKA (reference sequence). J lost 0 bases, V lost 6 bases, and 6 bases had no gene match. This CDR3 contains 14 residues. DNA of the CDR3: TGCAGTGCCCATGGACTAGCGTCCTCCTACGAGCAGTACTTC. This codes for CSAHGLASSYEQYF.

This clonotype was counted many times. The chain couples TRBV5-1 to TRBJ2-1; TRBD2 matches at 11 bases. The germline gives CDR1 SGHRS, CDR2 YFSETQ. V was clipped by 2 bases and J by 7 bases; unmatched bases: 14. This CDR3 is 18 amino acids long. The CDR3 reads CASSFVGLAGGPLNEQFF. CDR3 nucleotide sequence: TGCGCCAGCAGCTTTGTGGGCTTAGCGGGAGGGCCTCTTAATGAGCAGTTCTTC.

This clonotype was observed at least ten times. The genes are TRBV5-1 and TRBJ2-1; perhaps TRBD2 as D (7 bases). V gave up 3 bases and J gave up 4 bases, with 14 bases separating them. In germline, CDR1 is SGHRS, CDR2 YFSETQ. The CDR3 covers 15 residues. CDR3 amino acids: CASSSTGGLYNEQFF. In nucleotides, the CDR3 is TGCGCCAGCAGCTCCACGGGGGGCCTATACAATGAGCAGTTCTTC.

This clonotype was seen at least ten times. This chain joins TRBV7-6 and TRBJ2-2, with unresolved D. Per the germline V gene, CDR1 is SGHVS and CDR2 is FNYEAQ. CDR3 length: 15 residues. V dropped 7 bases and J dropped 0 bases, with 12 bases sitting between them. For the CDR3, the DNA is TGTGCCAGCATCAGGTCAGCGTCGAACACCGGGGAGCTGTTTTTT. Its protein is CASIRSASNTGELFF.

In this sample, this clonotype turned up many times. The CDR3 spells CASSPSGGDNEQFF. CDR3 bases: TGTGCCAGCAGCCCAAGCGGGGGGGACAATGAGCAGTTCTTC. The chain recombines TRBV13 with TRBJ2-1; TRBD2 matches 10 bases. The germline gives CDR1 PRHDT, CDR2 FYEKMQ (reference sequence). The CDR3 contains 14 residues. J gave up 5 bases and V 5 bases, and 3 bases lay outside the gene matches.

Comments on this clonotype: It may be a read error: a sequence one base away is much more abundant. The chain uses TRBV6-2 or TRBV6-3 and TRBJ2-1; D is possibly TRBD2 (6 bases). V was trimmed by 2 bases and J by 15 bases, leaving 14 bases between them. This CDR3 spans 12 amino acids. Looked up from germline, CDR1 is MNHEY and CDR2 is SVGEGT. The CDR3 region is CASSYTIAVTFF. In nucleotides, the CDR3 is TGTGCCAGCAGTTACACCATAGCGGTAACGTTCTTC.

This clonotype was observed at least ten times. The CDR3 reads CSARGFSGSWETQYF. The CDR3 region has the DNA TGCAGTGCTAGAGGCTTTAGCGGGAGTTGGGAGACCCAGTACTTC. This chain links TRBV20-1 with TRBJ2-5; TRBD2 matches at 9 bases. Looked up from germline, CDR1 is DFQATT and CDR2 is SNEGSKA (reference sequence). The V segment lost 1 base and the J segment 5 bases; nucleotides outside the gene matches: 8. CDR3 length: 15 residues.

This clonotype was seen many times. The chain couples TRBV5-1 to TRBJ2-5, with D perhaps matching TRBD1 or TRBD2 (5 bases each). The ends were cut back, 0 bases at V and 3 bases at J, with 9 bases in the middle. Germline CDR1 and CDR2: SGHRS and YFSETQ. The CDR3 runs 14 residues. The CDR3 nucleotides are TGCGCCAGCAGCTTGGAAGGGACGAAAGAGACCCAGTACTTC. Protein: CASSLEGTKETQYF.

This clonotype showed up many times. This chain links TRBV12-3 or TRBV12-4 with TRBJ2-1; TRBD1 agrees at 9 bases. The CDR3 totals 15 residues. V was pared by 7 bases and J by 0 bases, with 4 bases of the junction left unmatched. The chain's CDR3 is CASTMGQGSYNEQFF. Here the CDR3 DNA reads TGTGCCAGCACCATGGGACAGGGCTCCTACAATGAGCAGTTCTTC.

At least ten counts were recorded for this clonotype. This chain joins TRBV7-8 and TRBJ2-1, with D unclear. V was shortened by 3 bases and J by 3 bases, with 12 bases between the two germline ends. From germline, CDR1 is SGHVS and CDR2 FQNEAQ. This CDR3 has 15 amino acids. DNA of the CDR3: TGTGCCAGCAGCTTTACCTTAGACATCTACAATGAGCAGTTCTTC. This gives the protein CASSFTLDIYNEQFF.

This clonotype was seen ten or more times. The V call is TRBV12-3 or TRBV12-4, the J call TRBJ2-2; the D gene could be TRBD1 or TRBD2 (5 bases each). Deletions cut 6 bases from V and 1 base from J, with 12 bases between. This CDR3 has 15 residues. DNA for the CDR3: TGTGCCAGCAGGTCGGGACGGCTGAACACCGGGGAGCTGTTTTTT. Residues: CASRSGRLNTGELFF.

Remarks on this clonotype: This may be a read error, as it is one base from a much larger clone. The rearrangement links TRBV7-2 to TRBJ2-1; D is perhaps TRBD2 (6 bases). Trimming removed 4 bases from V and 8 bases from J, with 9 bases in between. This CDR3 has 12 amino acids. CDR1 SGHTA and CDR2 FQGNSA come from the germline V gene. The CDR3 loop reads CASSWGDDEQFF. The CDR3 nucleotides read TGTGCCAGCAGCTGGGGGGACGATGAGCAGTTCTTC. Together with reference TRBV7-2 and TRBJ2-1, the CDR3 gives the full variable domain: GAGVSQSPSNKVTEKGKDVELRCDPISGHTALYWYRQSLGQGLEFLIYFQGNSAPDKSGLPSDRFSAERTGGSVSTLTIQRTQQEDSAVYLCASSWGDDEQFFGPGTRLTVL.

About this clonotype itself: This may stem from a read error, because a much larger clone lies one nucleotide away. CDR3 sequence (DNA): TGTGCCAGCAGCCAAGGACAGGGGGGTACTGGAAACACCTTATATTTT. Its protein is CASSQGQGGTGNTLYF. This chain uses TRBV7-2 with TRBJ1-3; 10 bases line up with TRBD1. The CDR3 sequence is 16 residues long. Germline V gene sequence: CDR1 SGHTA, CDR2 FQGNSA.

This clonotype has a count of ten or more. The chain combines TRBV4-3 with TRBJ2-2; 9 bases map to TRBD2. After removal of 0 bases from V and 5 bases from J, the junction contained 7 bases not matched to a gene. CDR3 length: 17 residues. Germline-derived CDR1 and CDR2 are LGHNA and YSLEER. The CDR3 nucleotides read TGCGCCAGCAGCCAAGAAAGGCGGGGGGGCCGAACCGGGGAGCTGTTTTTT. Encoded protein: CASSQERRGGRTGELFF.

This clonotype was observed many times. The chain joins TRBV15 to TRBJ2-3, with D possibly being TRBD1 or TRBD2 (5 bases each). Germline CDR1 is LNHNV and CDR2 is YYDKDF (reference sequence). This CDR3 is built from 12 residues. V lost 6 bases, J lost 6 bases, and 10 bases lay in between. CDR3 sequence reads: CATRFREDTQYF. For the CDR3, the DNA is TGTGCCACCAGATTCAGGGAGGATACGCAGTATTTT. Filled out from reference TRBV15 and TRBJ2-3, the complete variable domain reads DAMVIQNPRYQVTQFGKPVTLSCSQTLNHNVMYWYQQKSSQAPKLLFHYYDKDFNNEADTPDNFQSRRPNTSFCFLDIRSPGLGDTAMYLCATRFREDTQYFGPGTRLTVL.

V gene TRBV20-1 combines with J gene TRBJ2-1; 11 bases align to TRBD2. J was trimmed by 3 bases and V by 2 bases; bases with no gene match: 27. The germline gives CDR1 DFQATT, CDR2 SNEGSKA (reference sequence). The CDR3 loop spans 23 amino acids. The CDR3 DNA reads TGCAGTGCTAGATTTCGGGCAGGGGTAATCGAGACTAGCGGGGAGCTCGTCTACAATGAGCAGTTCTTC. It yields the protein CSARFRAGVIETSGELVYNEQFF.

Many counts were recorded for this clonotype. V usage is TRBV20-1 and J usage is TRBJ2-3, with 9 bases fitting TRBD2. The CDR3 totals 16 residues. V shed 6 bases, J shed 5 bases, and the junction held 15 bases outside the gene matches. Germline CDR1 DFQATT, CDR2 SNEGSKA (reference sequence). CDR3 residues: CSADGRGGRAIDTQYF. In nucleotides, the CDR3 is TGCAGTGCAGACGGACGGGGCGGGAGGGCCATAGATACGCAGTATTTT.

This clonotype occurred many times. The J gene is TRBJ2-7, the V gene TRBV3-1; the D is unclear. Trimming left V 4 bases short and J 5 bases short, with 15 bases between. The CDR3 covers 14 residues. Looked up from germline, CDR1 is LGHDT and CDR2 is YNNKEL (reference sequence). The CDR3 nucleotides are TGTGCCAGCAGCCCCGCCTGGGGATTTAACGAGCAGTACTTC. As protein: CASSPAWGFNEQYF.